The clone carrying this T cell receptor beta chain is classed as large (0.1 to 1%). Germline and genes: mouse. With the read ending 1 residue before the CDR3 end, the germline J gene is used to fill in that end. The data are from a study of tissue T cells after allogeneic stem cell transplantation. Some clones are missing from TCRdb's copy, which holds only in-frame ones; the method was immunoSEQ multiplex PCR. The data show under 4,000 clones, around 50% seen once. Germline lookup yields CDR1 LGHNA and CDR2 YNLKQL (reference sequence). Trimming removed 0 bases from V and 4 bases from J, with 7 bases in between. The CDR3 is 13 residues long. Noted time point: mouse harvest day 7 after allogeneic transplant. Each mouse received 10^7 T-cell-depleted marrow cells plus 10^6 splenic CD5+ T cells by tail vein.

The chain is built from TRBV5 and TRBJ2-7; D possibly corresponds to TRBD2 (5 bases). The sample taken for sequencing was lymph node tissue. This sequence was found in a female BALB/c mouse given C57BL/6 T cells with graft-versus-host disease after an allogeneic hematopoietic cell transplant. The covered CDR3 bases are TGTGCCAGCAGCCAAGATCTGGGATATGAACAGTAC. It is translated as CASSQDLGYEQY. The whole CDR3 protein reads CASSQDLGYEQYF.